These 18 T cell receptor beta chains originate from one sample sequenced in a study of blood T cell repertoires in COVID-19. Only in-frame clones appear in the TCRdb table, and some are missing; sequencing was by immunoSEQ multiplex PCR. The profile shows some 68,000 clones, 91% of them singletons. The sequenced sample was peripheral blood. These receptors all come from a man in his forties with COVID-19, enrolled during active disease.

This clone has just one count. The J gene is TRBJ1-1, the V gene TRBV28; D possibly corresponds to TRBD1 (5 bases). The CDR3 has 14 amino acids. CDR1 is MDHEN and CDR2 is SYDVKM in the germline V gene. V was trimmed by 6 bases and J by 5 bases, leaving 16 bases between them. The CDR3 coding sequence is TGTGCCAGCAGCACTAGAGGGAGGGGAACTGAAGCTTTCTTT. Protein sequence: CASSTRGRGTEAFF.

This chain joins TRBV28 and TRBJ1-2; TRBD1 aligns across 9 bases. Germline lookup yields CDR1 MDHEN and CDR2 SYDVKM. CDR3 length equals 16 residues. Losses at the gene ends were 7 bases for V and 7 bases for J; bases not matched to a gene: 16. DNA for the CDR3: TGTGCCAGCACCTCAGGCCTGGGACAGGGATCTGCTGGCTACACCTTC. Amino acids: CASTSGLGQGSAGYTF.

A single count supports this clone. V and J are TRBV4-1 and TRBJ2-1; 9 bases are shared with TRBD1. This CDR3 contains 17 residues. After removal of 1 base from V and 6 bases from J, the junction contained 10 bases not matched to a gene. Looked up from germline, CDR1 is MGHRA and CDR2 is YSYEKL. CDR3 bases: TGCGCCAGCAGCCAAGCAACAGGGGGCTATGAGGTCAATGAGCAGTTCTTC. It translates to CASSQATGGYEVNEQFF.

This chain links TRBV5-1 with TRBJ2-7; 9 nucleotides match TRBD2. The V gene end was trimmed by 5 bases and the J gene end by 3 bases; junction bases not matched to a gene: 9. Germline V lookup: CDR1 SGHRS, CDR2 YFSETQ. CDR3 length equals 15 residues. This chain's CDR3 is CASSSRSGGFYEQYF. The DNA of the CDR3 is TGCGCCAGCAGTTCCAGAAGCGGGGGGTTCTACGAGCAGTACTTC.

J is TRBJ2-1 and V is TRBV19, with 8 bases fitting TRBD2. This CDR3 is built from 18 residues. Looked up from germline, CDR1 is LNHDA and CDR2 is SQIVND (reference sequence). The trim removed 1 base at V and 1 base at J, leaving 9 bases unmatched. The chain's CDR3 is CASSIARGGPDSYNEQFF. The CDR3 DNA is TGTGCCAGTAGTATAGCCCGGGGGGGCCCCGATTCCTACAATGAGCAGTTCTTC. Variable domain in full (rest from reference TRBV19 and TRBJ2-1): DGGITQSPKYLFRKEGQNVTLSCEQNLNHDAMYWYRQDPGQGLRLIYYSQIVNDFQKGDIAEGYSVSREKKESFPLTVTSAQKNPTAFYLCASSIARGGPDSYNEQFFGPGTRLTVL.

This rearrangement joins TRBV3-1 (or the pseudogene TRBV3-2) to TRBJ2-5; 14 bases align to TRBD2. CDR1 and CDR2 (germline): LGHDT, YNNKEL (reference sequence). The CDR3 runs 16 residues. Losses at the gene ends were 4 bases for V and 5 bases for J; bases not matched to a gene: 6. CDR3 sequence (DNA): TGTGCCAGCAGCCTTAGACTAGCGGGGGGGTCGGAGACCCAGTACTTC. This sequence encodes CASSLRLAGGSETQYF.

Concerning this clone: Germline and junction disagree at one end, which may indicate a read error. In DNA form, the CDR3 reads TGCGCCAGCAGCTCCGGGACAGGGGATTCGCCCCTCCACTTT. Translated: CASSSGTGDSPLHF. The gene calls are TRBV5-1 and TRBJ1-6; the match to TRBD1 covers 10 bases. CDR1 is SGHRS and CDR2 is YFSETQ in the germline V gene. CDR3 size: 14 residues. The complete variable domain, with remaining parts taken from reference TRBV5-1 and TRBJ1-6, reads KAGVTQTPRYLIKTRGQQVTLSCSPISGHRSVSWYQQTPGQGLQFLFEYFSETQRNKGNFPGRFSGRQFSNSRSEMNVSTLELGDSALYLCASSSGTGDSPLHFGNGTRLTVT.

The rearrangement uses TRBV27 and TRBJ1-4; D uncertain. The CDR3 is made up of 13 amino acids. Germline CDR1 and CDR2: MNHEY and SMNVEV (reference sequence). The CDR3 region is CATWGATNEKLFF. In DNA, the CDR3 is TGTGCGACCTGGGGAGCAACTAATGAAAAACTGTTTTTT.

This rearrangement joins TRBV6-6 to TRBJ1-3, with D unclear. V dropped 6 bases and J dropped 3 bases, with 9 bases sitting between them. The CDR3 length is 13 residues. CDR1 MNHNY and CDR2 SVGAGI come from the germline V gene (reference sequence). CDR3 in DNA: TGTGCCAGCAGGCTTCGAGATGGAAACACCATATATTTT. It is translated as CASRLRDGNTIYF.

The chain combines TRBV27 with TRBJ1-2, with D possibly being TRBD1 (6 bases). Trimming stripped 7 bases from V and 4 bases from J, with 19 bases between. CDR3 length equals 15 residues. From germline, CDR1 is MNHEY and CDR2 SMNVEV (reference sequence). The CDR3 nucleotides are TGTGCCAGCACCCCCTTCTTAGGGGGTTTCTATGGCTACACCTTC. This codes for CASTPFLGGFYGYTF.

Only one count was recorded for this clone. The V gene is TRBV2, the J gene TRBJ2-1; TRBD2 matches 7 bases. Germline V gene lookup returns CDR1 SNHLY and CDR2 FYNNEI. The length of the CDR3 is 13 residues. Trimming took 9 bases from V and 4 from J; bases not matched to a gene: 6. CDR3 residues: CASSGLPYNEQFF. The CDR3 DNA reads as TGTGCCAGTTCGGGACTACCGTACAATGAGCAGTTCTTC.

This chain joins TRBV2 and TRBJ2-2, with TRBD2 identical over 12 bases. Trimming at V came to 6 bases and at J to 6 bases, leaving 5 bases not matched to a gene. Germline-derived CDR1 and CDR2 are SNHLY and FYNNEI. This CDR3 region has 15 residues. CDR3 coding DNA: TGTGCCAGCAGCCGACTAGCGGGGGTCCCCGGGGAGCTGTTTTTT. The encoded protein is CASSRLAGVPGELFF.

Written as DNA, the CDR3 is TGTGCCAGCAGTCGTCAAATGACTGGAGAAAAACTGTTTTTT. This sequence encodes CASSRQMTGEKLFF. The chain uses TRBV27 and TRBJ1-4; D is uncertain. Trimming removed 5 bases at V and 8 bases at J, with 15 bases between. From germline, CDR1 is MNHEY and CDR2 SMNVEV (reference sequence). The CDR3 length is 14 residues.

This clone was detected only once. V is TRBV6-5 and J is TRBJ1-5; 7 bases are shared with TRBD1. Trimming took 5 bases from V and 4 from J; bases not matched to a gene: 5. Germline-derived CDR1 and CDR2 are MNHEY and SVGAGI. This CDR3 contains 14 residues. This CDR3 is CASSPGTANQPQHF. CDR3 bases: TGTGCCAGCAGTCCAGGGACAGCTAATCAGCCCCAGCATTTT.

V and J are TRBV5-1 and TRBJ1-1; 8 bases fit TRBD1. The CDR3 loop spans 15 amino acids. With 9 bases clipped from V and 3 bases from J, the junction kept 13 bases outside the gene matches. Germline loops: CDR1 SGHRS, CDR2 YFSETQ. The CDR3 sequence: CAKLKQGVLYTEAFF. The CDR3, as DNA: TGCGCCAAGTTAAAACAGGGGGTTCTGTACACTGAAGCTTTCTTT.

The chain links TRBV4-1 to TRBJ1-5, with 9 bases matching TRBD1. Germline V gene sequence: CDR1 MGHRA, CDR2 YSYEKL. The CDR3 runs 17 residues. Unmatched junction bases numbered 9, after V lost 0 bases and J lost 6 bases. This CDR3 is CASSQEKGTGSLQPQHF. DNA of the CDR3: TGCGCCAGCAGCCAAGAAAAGGGGACAGGGTCCCTTCAGCCCCAGCATTTT.

The chain links TRBV6-1 to TRBJ2-4; D gene unclear. V was pared by 2 bases and J by 0 bases, with 11 bases between. Looked up from germline, CDR1 is MNHNS and CDR2 is SASEGT. This CDR3 has 16 residues. The CDR3 loop is CASSENQVKAKNIQYF. The CDR3 DNA reads TGTGCCAGCAGTGAAAACCAGGTTAAAGCCAAAAACATTCAGTACTTC.

This clone has only one observation. The V gene is TRBV29-1, the J gene TRBJ2-6; no firm D call. CDR3 length equals 12 residues. Trimming took 6 bases from V and 0 from J, leaving 3 bases between them. Germline-derived CDR1 and CDR2 are SQVTM and ANQGSEA. CDR3 bases: TGCAGCGTCCACTCTGGGGCCAACGTCCTGACTTTC. Amino acid sequence: CSVHSGANVLTF.